The rows below give T cell receptor beta chains drawn from one sample of a study of naive and memory T cell subsets. Via MiXCR, TCRdb re-called the UMI-ligation and nested PCR reads, giving one row per CDR3 protein. Of more than 95,000 distinct CDR3 sequences in the sample, roughly 14% are singletons; the top ten hold about 3%. The sample was naive CD8+ T cells from blood. All receptors come from a human donor in good health. CDR3s include the opening cysteine and the closing phenylalanine or tryptophan. The D gene is left open where the match is weak. Clone size is given for some rows only: seen once, a few or many times, or a class if the clone is expanded.

d_call	v_call	j_call	clone_size	cdr3_nt	cdr3_aa
-	TRBV11-3	TRBJ2-3	-	TGTGCCAGCAGCTTGAGGGTTTACGATACAGATACGCAGTATTTT	CASSLRVYDTDTQYF
TRBD2	TRBV6-6	TRBJ2-3	few	TGTGCCAGCAGTTACACACTAGCGGCGGAGAAAGGCACAGATACGCAGTATTTT	CASSYTLAAEKGTDTQYF
-	TRBV20-1	TRBJ1-2	-	TGCAGTGCTAGAGATCGAACATTAAACTATGGCTACACCTTC	CSARDRTLNYGYTF
TRBD1	TRBV6-5	TRBJ2-5	-	TGTGCCAGCAGTTCCAGGGGGCGCGGGGAGACCCAGTACTTC	CASSSRGRGETQYF
-	TRBV9	TRBJ1-2	-	TGTGCCAGCAGCCCTTCGGGGGACGTCCCATATGGCTACACCTTC	CASSPSGDVPYGYTF
TRBD2	TRBV2	TRBJ2-7	-	TGTGCCAGCAGGGGACTAGCGGGCTACGAGCAGTACTTC	CASRGLAGYEQYF
-	TRBV28	TRBJ1-3	-	TGTGCCAGCAGTGCTCCTCATAACCCGGCATCTGGAAACACCATATATTTT	CASSAPHNPASGNTIYF
-	TRBV12-3/TRBV12-4	TRBJ2-3	-	TGTGCCAGCAGTTTAGGGGGGTCTCCAGATACGCAGTATTTT	CASSLGGSPDTQYF
-	TRBV4-3	TRBJ1-1	-	TGCGCCAGCAGCCAAGAGATGGAGTCGGGCGACACTGAAGCTTTCTTT	CASSQEMESGDTEAFF
TRBD2	TRBV27	TRBJ2-1	few	TGTGCCAGCAGTGTAGAGCGGGGGGACTCCTACAATGAGCAGTTCTTC	CASSVERGDSYNEQFF
-	TRBV19	TRBJ2-3	many	TGTGCCAGTAGTATCCGAACCGCTTGGGGGGGCAGCACAGATACGCAGTATTTT	CASSIRTAWGGSTDTQYF
TRBD1	TRBV5-4	TRBJ2-7	many	TGTGCCAGCAAGCACCGGGACAGGGGTTACGAGCAGTACTTC	CASKHRDRGYEQYF
TRBD1	TRBV19	TRBJ2-7	-	TGTGCCAGTAGCGGGACAGAAGGCGAGCAGTACTTC	CASSGTEGEQYF
TRBD2	TRBV28	TRBJ2-3	-	TGTGCCAGCAGTTACTGGTTGCGGGGGGAGAGGGTCACAGATACGCAGTATTTT	CASSYWLRGERVTDTQYF
TRBD2	TRBV9	TRBJ2-3	few	TGTGCCAGCAGCGTAGTTCCGGCGGGGGGTGAAGATACGCAGTATTTT	CASSVVPAGGEDTQYF
TRBD1	TRBV29-1	TRBJ1-1	few	TGCAGCGTCCCTGTTCCGGGACAGATGAACACTGAAGCTTTCTTT	CSVPVPGQMNTEAFF
-	TRBV20-1	TRBJ2-7	few	TGCAGTGCGAGTGGGGCCTACGAGCAGTACTTC	CSASGAYEQYF
-	TRBV6-1	TRBJ1-5	few	TGTGCCAGCAGTGAAGATCTGTGGGAAGTGTGGGGAAATCAGCCCCAGCATTTT	CASSEDLWEVWGNQPQHF
-	TRBV19	TRBJ2-3	few	TGTGCCAGTAGTATAGATCATTTGGAAACAGATACGCAGTATTTT	CASSIDHLETDTQYF
TRBD2	TRBV4-3	TRBJ2-7	few	TGCGCCAGCAGCCCTACAGGACTAGCGGCGACCTACGAGCAGTACTTC	CASSPTGLAATYEQYF
TRBD2	TRBV4-2	TRBJ2-3	-	TGTGCCAGCAGCCAAACAGCGGGGGGGCCGTATACGCAGTATTTT	CASSQTAGGPYTQYF
-	TRBV4-2	TRBJ2-1	many	TGTGCCAGCAGCCAAGACAAGGGGAGTACCTACAATGAGCAGTTCTTC	CASSQDKGSTYNEQFF
-	TRBV4-3	TRBJ1-3	-	TGCGCCAGCAGCCATGAACAGGAGAGCTCTGGAAACACCATATATTTT	CASSHEQESSGNTIYF
-	TRBV29-1	TRBJ1-2	-	TGCAGCGTTGAAGATGGGCCAGGGGACTTCTACACCTTC	CSVEDGPGDFYTF